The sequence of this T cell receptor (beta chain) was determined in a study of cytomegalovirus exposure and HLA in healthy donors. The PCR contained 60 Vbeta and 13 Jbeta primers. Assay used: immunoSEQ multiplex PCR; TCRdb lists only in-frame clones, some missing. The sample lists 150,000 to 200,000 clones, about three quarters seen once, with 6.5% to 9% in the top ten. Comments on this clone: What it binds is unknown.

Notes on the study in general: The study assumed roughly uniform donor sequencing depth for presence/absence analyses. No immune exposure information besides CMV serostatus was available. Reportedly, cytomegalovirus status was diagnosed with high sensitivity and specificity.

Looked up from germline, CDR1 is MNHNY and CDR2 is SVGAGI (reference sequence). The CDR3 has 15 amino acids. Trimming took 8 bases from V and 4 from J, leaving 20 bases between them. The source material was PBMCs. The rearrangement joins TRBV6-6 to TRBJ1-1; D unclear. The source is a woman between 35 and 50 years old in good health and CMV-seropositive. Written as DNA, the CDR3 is TGTGCCAGCCTACACCGGGTGGCTTCGAGCACTGAAGCTTTCTTT. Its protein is CASLHRVASSTEAFF.